This TCR beta chain was obtained from a study of T cells of healthy individuals. Germline CDR1 and CDR2: SGHRS and YFSETQ. V lost 0 bases, J lost 1 base, and 7 bases lay in between. There are 14 residues in the CDR3. TCRdb re-derived calls from the 5' RACE reads in MiXCR, one entry per CDR3 protein. Among about 57,000 distinct CDR3 sequences, 15% to 20% were seen once, and the ten largest hold approximately 4.7%. This TCR derives from a human donor in good health. The chain joins TRBV5-1 to TRBJ1-1; D not resolved. This chain's CDR3 is CASSLDAGNTEAFF. DNA for the CDR3: TGCGCCAGCAGCTTGGATGCGGGGAACACTGAAGCTTTCTTT.